The sample holds a few counts of the clone carrying this T cell receptor beta chain. Authors' processing steps: Reference gene primer amplification in the assay estimated nucleated cell counts. Data came from immunoSEQ multiplex PCR; TCRdb stores just in-frame clones and leaves some out. Clonal size and the V and J genes are those of that table, whereas D and trimming came from the DNA. The table shows some 150,000 clones, with around 83% occurring only once. The V and J ends lost 4 bases and 1 base, in that order; junction bases with no gene match: 1. Germline CDR1 is SGHNT and CDR2 is YYREEE (reference sequence). The CDR3 consists of 13 residues. The data were obtained in a study of blood T cell repertoires in COVID-19. The wider study: Acute-phase and convalescent COVID-19 samples originated in the United States, Italy and Spain. The cDNA or gDNA used as material had been derived from T cells, B-cell-depleted T cells, or PBMCs.

Sequencing was carried out using peripheral blood. This sequence was found in a woman of 80 years or more with acute or convalescent COVID-19. J is TRBJ1-1 and V is TRBV5-4; 7 nucleotides align to TRBD1. CDR3 sequence (DNA): TGTGCCAGCAGCCGGACAGGGAACACTGAAGCTTTCTTT. Amino acids: CASSRTGNTEAFF.